These T cell receptor beta chains were read from a single sample in a study of blood T cell repertoires in COVID-19. TCRdb keeps only in-frame clones here, not all; method: immunoSEQ multiplex PCR. The repertoire holds about 160,000 clones, 81% seen once, with approximately 10% in the top ten. The sample consisted of peripheral blood. The origin of the receptors is a human donor in a cohort sampled during active COVID-19. The CDR3 runs from the conserved cysteine through the conserved F or W. A D gene is named only where the DNA matches it firmly. Expanded clones are given a class, and other clones once, few, many or no size at all.

d_call,v_call,clone_size,j_call,cdr3_aa,cdr3_nt
-,TRBV30,few,TRBJ1-1,CAWSALTGSTEAFF,TGTGCCTGGAGTGCACTAACAGGGTCCACTGAAGCTTTCTTT
TRBD1,TRBV6-6,many,TRBJ1-2,CASSYSGTGGNGYTF,TGTGCCAGCAGTTACTCGGGGACAGGGGGGAATGGCTACACCTTC
TRBD1,TRBV7-8,-,TRBJ2-5,CASSFRLRDRGPEGRSQYF,TGTGCCAGCAGCTTCCGGCTGCGGGACAGGGGGCCGGAGGGTAGGTCCCAGTACTTC
-,TRBV30,-,TRBJ1-4,CAWSVFRTNLNEKLFF,TGTGCCTGGAGTGTGTTTCGGACAAACTTAAATGAAAAACTGTTTTTT
-,TRBV5-4,few,TRBJ2-7,CASSLLGSYEQYF,TGTGCCAGCAGCTTGTTGGGGAGCTACGAGCAGTACTTC
TRBD1,TRBV29-1,few,TRBJ2-5,CSAEDRGGETQYF,TGCAGCGCCGAGGACAGGGGAGGAGAGACCCAGTACTTC
TRBD1,TRBV24-1,-,TRBJ2-1,CATSDSGTGSYEQFF,TGTGCCACCAGTGATTCCGGGACAGGGAGCTATGAGCAGTTCTTC
-,TRBV7-9,-,TRBJ2-5,CASTRTPQETQYF,TGTGCCAGCACCCGGACTCCCCAAGAGACCCAGTACTTC
-,TRBV9,-,TRBJ2-2,CASSRLSGELFF,TGTGCCAGCAGTCGGTTATCCGGGGAGCTGTTTTTT
-,TRBV6-2/TRBV6-3,-,TRBJ1-5,CASSYLPPQPQHF,TGTGCCAGCAGTTATCTTCCCCCTCAGCCCCAGCATTTT
-,TRBV4-1,few,TRBJ1-2,CASSQGQLMTGGYGYTF,TGCGCCAGCAGCCAAGGACAGTTAATGACGGGGGGATATGGCTACACCTTC
-,TRBV12-5,once,TRBJ1-1,CASGPVGRNTEAFF,TGTGCTAGTGGTCCCGTCGGGAGGAACACTGAAGCTTTCTTT
-,TRBV6-5,-,TRBJ1-6,CASSYGSGDNSPLHF,TGTGCCAGCAGTTACGGGTCAGGGGATAATTCACCCCTCCACTTT
-,TRBV19,-,TRBJ2-7,CASSPWRPGKAYEQYF,TGTGCCAGTAGTCCCTGGAGGCCGGGCAAAGCCTACGAGCAGTACTTC
-,TRBV27,-,TRBJ2-7,CASSIRVSYEQYF,TGTGCCAGCAGTATCAGGGTTTCCTACGAGCAGTACTTC
-,TRBV7-3,many,TRBJ2-7,CASSAGVLDEQYF,TGTGCCAGCAGCGCCGGGGTACTAGACGAGCAGTACTTC
TRBD1,TRBV5-6,-,TRBJ2-7,CASSLMDRPGHEQYF,TGTGCCAGCAGCTTAATGGACAGGCCGGGCCACGAGCAGTACTTC
-,TRBV9,-,TRBJ2-7,CASSADTEQYF,TGTGCCAGCAGCGCAGACACCGAGCAGTACTTC
TRBD1,TRBV25-1,-,TRBJ2-7,CASSESGTGTEQYF,TGTGCCAGCAGTGAATCCGGGACAGGGACCGAGCAGTACTTC
-,TRBV9,-,TRBJ1-2,CASSTLPSDSYGYTF,TGTGCCAGCAGCACGCTACCCAGCGACTCCTATGGCTACACCTTC
TRBD1,TRBV18,-,TRBJ2-2,CASSPLQGSNTGELFF,TGTGCCAGCTCACCACTACAGGGGAGCAACACCGGGGAGCTGTTTTTT
-,TRBV5-4,few,TRBJ1-4,CASSTSPQGGYEKLFF,TGTGCCAGCAGCACCTCCCCGCAGGGAGGGTATGAAAAACTGTTTTTT
-,TRBV5-4,-,TRBJ2-7,CASTGASYEQYF,TGTGCCAGCACCGGTGCGTCCTACGAGCAGTACTTC
TRBD1,TRBV7-9,-,TRBJ2-5,CASSLHRGLETQYF,TGTGCCAGCAGCTTGCACAGGGGTCTGGAGACCCAGTACTTC
-,TRBV27,-,TRBJ2-1,CASSLVARVTYNEQFF,TGTGCCAGCAGTTTAGTGGCCAGGGTAACCTACAATGAGCAGTTCTTC
TRBD2,TRBV29-1,-,TRBJ2-3,CSVEDALAGRWISTDTQYF,TGCAGCGTTGAAGATGCACTAGCGGGGAGGTGGATTAGCACAGATACGCAGTATTTT
-,TRBV24-1,-,TRBJ2-2,CATSDLTQGNTGELFF,TGTGCCACCAGTGATTTGACCCAGGGTAACACCGGGGAGCTGTTTTTT
-,TRBV3-1/TRBV3-2,-,TRBJ2-1,CASSQAKTGGAYNEQFF,TGTGCCAGCAGCCAAGCTAAAACAGGGGGGGCCTACAATGAGCAGTTCTTC